This TCR beta chain was sequenced in a study of blood T cell repertoires in COVID-19. TCRdb's table, derived via immunoSEQ multiplex PCR, lists solely in-frame clones and lacks some. Of tens of thousands of clones listed, around four fifths are singletons. Trimming cost V 3 bases and J 5 bases; bases outside gene matches: 0. The CDR3 has 14 amino acids. The germline gives CDR1 SGHRS, CDR2 YFSETQ. The chain couples TRBV5-1 to TRBJ2-2, with 11 bases matching TRBD2. The origin of this receptor is a human donor in a cohort sampled during active COVID-19. Sequencing input: peripheral blood. CDR3 region: CASSSSGGTGELFF. The DNA of the CDR3 is TGCGCCAGCAGCTCTAGCGGGGGGACCGGGGAGCTGTTTTTT.